This T cell receptor beta chain was sequenced in a study of T cells in Graves' hyperthyroidism and ophthalmopathy. The CDR3 is made up of 12 amino acids. Germline values: CDR1 LNHDA, CDR2 SQIVND (reference sequence). Trimming removed 1 base from V and 7 bases from J, with 8 bases in between. Using RNA transcripts as the source, TCR beta CDR3 regions were amplified. HTBI primers were employed in a first-round RT-PCR of the TCR CDR3. TCRdb processed the multiplex PCR reads anew with MiXCR; each CDR3 protein has one entry. The sample holds around 700,000 distinct CDR3 sequences, approximately 36% seen once.

Sequencing was done on a sample of blood. This TCR was sampled from a woman aged 40 to 50 with Graves' hyperthyroidism. V is TRBV19 and J is TRBJ2-7; a weak D match, TRBD2 (6 bases). The chain's CDR3 is CASSIAGREQYF. CDR3 nucleotides: TGTGCCAGTAGTATAGCGGGGAGGGAGCAGTACTTC.